This entry lists 7 T cell receptor beta chains sequenced from one sample in a study of cytomegalovirus exposure and HLA in healthy donors (TCRdb year 2017). Library generation was performed with the immunoSEQ multiplex PCR assay. The immuneACCESS repertoire file appears here via TCRdb, limited to in-frame rearrangements. These files lack a portion of the clones; in checked studies, under half of the deficit traces to unresolved V genes, and the cause of the others is not known. Here the sample has about 110,000 clones; roughly 89% occur a single time. The ten top clones hold approximately 1.9% of the sample. Sequencing was performed on PBMCs. Receptors originate from a woman younger than 30 in good health and CMV-seronegative.

The chain joins TRBV6-5 to TRBJ1-2, with D perhaps matching TRBD1 (6 bases). This CDR3 region has 15 residues. Germline CDR1 is MNHEY and CDR2 is SVGAGI. Trimming stripped 11 bases from V and 2 bases from J, with 21 bases between. Here the CDR3 reads CAPEWGYRANYGYTF. CDR3 DNA: TGTGCCCCAGAGTGGGGCTACAGGGCCAACTATGGCTACACCTTC.

With regard to this clone: The same CDR3 arises from other DNA sequences in this sample as well. This CDR3 reads CASSSQGGTEAFF. In DNA form, the CDR3 reads TGTGCCAGCAGCTCACAGGGGGGGACTGAAGCTTTCTTT. The rearrangement links TRBV7-9 to TRBJ1-1; 8 positions agree with TRBD1. This CDR3 contains 13 residues. Germline V gene data show CDR1 as SEHNR and CDR2 as FQNEAQ (reference sequence). With 4 bases clipped from V and 5 bases from J, the junction kept 3 bases outside the gene matches.

V gene TRBV28 combines with J gene TRBJ2-7; TRBD2 aligns across 14 bases. V dropped 1 base and J dropped 5; count of bases not matched to a gene: 7. This CDR3 spans 17 amino acids. The V gene's germline CDR1 is MDHEN and CDR2 SYDVKM. In nucleotides, the CDR3 is TGTGCCAGCAGTTTATCTTTTGGGACTAGCGGGAGCCACGAGCAGTACTTC. It specifies CASSLSFGTSGSHEQYF.

The gene calls are TRBV27 and TRBJ2-2; TRBD2 agrees at 7 bases. CDR1 is MNHEY and CDR2 is SMNVEV in the germline V gene (reference sequence). Trimming took 6 bases from V and 2 from J; bases not matched to a gene: 6. The CDR3 sequence is 15 residues long. The CDR3 spells CASSNLAVNTGELFF. The CDR3 region has the DNA TGTGCCAGCAGCAATCTAGCGGTCAACACCGGGGAGCTGTTTTTT.

The V call is TRBV13, the J call TRBJ2-1; 9 nucleotides match TRBD2. The CDR3 extends over 17 amino acids. The germline V gene encodes CDR1 PRHDT and CDR2 FYEKMQ (reference sequence). The J segment lost 8 bases and the V segment lost 5 bases, leaving 16 bases of the junction unmatched. CDR3 amino acids: CASSRIMLAGSIHEQFF. DNA for the CDR3: TGTGCCAGCAGCCGTATAATGCTAGCGGGAAGTATCCATGAGCAGTTCTTC.

V usage is TRBV10-2 and J usage is TRBJ2-2; 12 positions match TRBD1. Germline trimming cut 6 bases from V and 6 bases from J; bases unmatched to any gene: 11. CDR1 is WSHSY and CDR2 is SAAADI in the germline V gene. The CDR3 is 17 amino acids. The CDR3 DNA sequence: TGCGCCAGCAGATCCCCGGGACAGGGGGCATTGTCCGGGGAGCTGTTTTTT. It codes for CASRSPGQGALSGELFF.

The rearrangement links TRBV7-2 to TRBJ1-5; the D gene is possibly TRBD1 (5 bases). The CDR3 is 14 residues long. Looked up from germline, CDR1 is SGHTA and CDR2 is FQGNSA. Trimming pared 5 bases from V and 0 bases from J, leaving 8 bases between. The CDR3 sequence: CASSPRDSNQPQHF. Here the CDR3 DNA reads TGTGCCAGCAGCCCCAGGGATAGCAATCAGCCCCAGCATTTT.